The sequence of this TCR beta chain was determined in a study of T cell repertoires in Merkel cell carcinoma (dated by TCRdb to about 2019). General notes on the study: Patients with prior intralesional immunotherapy or systemic immune checkpoint blockade before the biopsy were excluded. MCPyV-specific clonotypes were initially defined through tetramer sorting, cloning and paired TCR sequencing of expanded tumor-infiltrating lymphocytes. To be included, a participant needed a diagnosis of MCPyV-positive Merkel cell carcinoma and tumor-infiltrating lymphocytes that had been successfully expanded in vitro.

Every study subject tested positive for serum antibodies to T-antigen and had biopsy-confirmed Merkel cell carcinoma that was MCPyV-positive. Genomic DNA was extracted from six adjacent 10-micron frozen tumor sections without cell sorting or culture. Roughly 5 x 5 x 5 mm of tumor biopsy tissue was frozen in optimal cutting temperature compound. The presence of abundant Merkel cell carcinoma and infiltrating cells in the frozen biopsy was confirmed on hematoxylin and eosin scout sections. Trimming removed 9 bases from V and 4 bases from J, leaving 7 bases between the germline ends. CDR1 and CDR2 are read off the germline V gene as MDHEN and SYDVKM. Taken from cysteine to phenylalanine, the CDR3 has 11 residues. Only the CDR3 region is kept as DNA, spanning 33 bases read in frame from base 1. Summary of the overall study and its limitations: The study did not examine normal tissue biopsies.

Points on this clone: This clone's antigen is unknown. No base-level quality is on record; no much larger clone is a single base apart.

TRB CDR3 sequencing and data processing of tumor genomic DNA were performed with the immunoSEQ assay. TCRdb carries this immuneACCESS record with in-frame sequences only. Its versions omit some clonotypes, under half of them owing to an unresolved V gene in the studies checked, with the rest unexplained. The sample includes about 14,000 clones, with 76% observed a single time. Together, the top ten hold 17% of the sample. Input material: tumor tissue. Rearrangement joined TRBV28 to TRBJ2-1; the D gene could be TRBD1 or TRBD2, each one agreeing over 5 bases. This TCR derives from an adult with Merkel cell carcinoma. CDR3 reads: CASWGYNEQFF. The bases are TGTGCCAGTTGGGGGTACAATGAGCAGTTCTTC.